These T cell receptor beta chains were read from a single sample in a study of shared clonotypes between healthy human individuals. Sequencing was performed with immunoSEQ multiplex PCR; in TCRdb, only in-frame clones are kept and a portion is missing. Here the sample spans around 1.5 million clones, approximately 98% being singletons. The sequencing input was naive CD4+ T cells sorted from blood. The source is a man aged 30 to 39 in good health. The CDR3 runs from the conserved cysteine through the conserved F or W. Each record gives: V gene, CDR3 protein.

v_gene: TRBV7-9
CDR3aa: CASSSYRREAFF

v_gene: TRBV28
CDR3aa: CASSRGGRDQPQHF

v_gene: TRBV19
CDR3aa: CASCRDSYQPQHF

v_gene: TRBV5-1
CDR3aa: CASSLGTEYNEQFF

v_gene: TRBV29-1
CDR3aa: CSVEVRATSGFDEQFF

v_gene: TRBV2
CDR3aa: CASSRGLYEQYF

v_gene: TRBV4-1
CDR3aa: CASSQEDFAYEQYF

v_gene: TRBV28
CDR3aa: CASSFRRARDRDF

v_gene: TRBV7-9
CDR3aa: CASSLTSPDSIPYEQYF

v_gene: TRBV5-1
CDR3aa: CASSLAPYGLTEAFF

v_gene: TRBV5-1
CDR3aa: CASSLVGIDEQFF

v_gene: TRBV11-1
CDR3aa: CASSRDRAGYGYTF

v_gene: TRBV5-4
CDR3aa: CASSSYTEAFF

v_gene: TRBV27
CDR3aa: CASRTSGRSFLDGELFF

v_gene: TRBV27
CDR3aa: CASSLGGPETQYF

v_gene: TRBV4-1
CDR3aa: CASSLGTAATNEKLFF

v_gene: TRBV11-2
CDR3aa: CASSTTGGGQPQHF

v_gene: TRBV5-8
CDR3aa: CASSPVGSGLYEQYF

v_gene: TRBV11-2
CDR3aa: CASSLITGGLETQYF

v_gene: TRBV28
CDR3aa: CASSLFRIPGYTF

v_gene: TRBV9
CDR3aa: CASTISRKAGRLGSYEQYF

v_gene: TRBV28
CDR3aa: CASSLFSDEKLFF

v_gene: TRBV10-3
CDR3aa: CATTVGRDYGYTF

v_gene: TRBV19
CDR3aa: CASSSGSSYNEQFF

v_gene: TRBV6-6
CDR3aa: CASSYKGDPGNTIYF

v_gene: TRBV4-3
CDR3aa: CASSQVPAVTYEQYF

v_gene: TRBV27
CDR3aa: CASSPRTGETQYF

v_gene: TRBV6-4
CDR3aa: CASSVRRDSPYNEQFF

v_gene: TRBV28
CDR3aa: CASSSGRRARGQFF

v_gene: TRBV5-1
CDR3aa: CASSPRDLRETQYF

v_gene: TRBV28
CDR3aa: CASSFPGISEKLFF

v_gene: TRBV21-1
CDR3aa: CASSAKGQAGGSIGELFF

v_gene: TRBV7-9
CDR3aa: CASSYGRSPGEKLFF

v_gene: TRBV18
CDR3aa: CASSSGLGNTIYF

v_gene: TRBV10-3
CDR3aa: CATDSDSTDTQYF

v_gene: TRBV5-1
CDR3aa: CASSFSGPANLYEQYF

v_gene: TRBV7-6
CDR3aa: CASSFELAGLTGELFF

v_gene: TRBV9
CDR3aa: CASSVEPGTPYEQYF

v_gene: TRBV5-4
CDR3aa: CASSDGTVNEKLFF

v_gene: TRBV4-3
CDR3aa: CASSQARKGLGEQFF

v_gene: TRBV5-1
CDR3aa: CASSLTGGGSYEQYF

v_gene: TRBV7-8
CDR3aa: CASSLVSAGGPYGYTF

v_gene: TRBV20-1
CDR3aa: CSARGRYEQYF

v_gene: TRBV19
CDR3aa: CASSIKGGLSNNEQFF

v_gene: TRBV28
CDR3aa: CASSPTTLNTEAFF

v_gene: TRBV29-1
CDR3aa: CSVNRDEKLFF

v_gene: TRBV6-5
CDR3aa: CASSYSTLSYEQYF

v_gene: TRBV27
CDR3aa: CASSPIGLAGYNEQFF

v_gene: TRBV19
CDR3aa: CASRPDRGRTEAFF

v_gene: TRBV4-3
CDR3aa: CASSQLAGKETQYF

v_gene: TRBV6-6
CDR3aa: CASTTGGALETGELFF

v_gene: TRBV7-9
CDR3aa: CASSSGQYLQPQHF

v_gene: TRBV7-2
CDR3aa: CASSLVSGGDEQFF